This T cell receptor beta chain is from a study of blood T cell repertoires in COVID-19. This CDR3 is 19 amino acids long. Germline CDR1 reads LGHNA; CDR2 reads YSLEER. V dropped 1 base and J dropped 4; count of bases not matched to a gene: 14. Per the study methods: Quantification of nucleated cells was approximated via reference gene primer amplification. Method: immunoSEQ multiplex PCR; TCRdb's copy keeps in-frame clones and lacks some. The DNA gave D and trimming, while V, J and clone size come from that table. The table includes about 130,000 clones, about 86% detected once. Sequenced input: peripheral blood. The genes are TRBV4-3 and TRBJ2-3, with 10 bases fitting TRBD1. This TCR was sampled from a woman between 45 and 60 years old who had recovered from COVID-19. The CDR3 coding sequence is TGCGCCAGCAGCCAAGCGAGCCACCCAGGACAGGGGGTCGCAGATACGCAGTATTTT. This gives the protein CASSQASHPGQGVADTQYF.